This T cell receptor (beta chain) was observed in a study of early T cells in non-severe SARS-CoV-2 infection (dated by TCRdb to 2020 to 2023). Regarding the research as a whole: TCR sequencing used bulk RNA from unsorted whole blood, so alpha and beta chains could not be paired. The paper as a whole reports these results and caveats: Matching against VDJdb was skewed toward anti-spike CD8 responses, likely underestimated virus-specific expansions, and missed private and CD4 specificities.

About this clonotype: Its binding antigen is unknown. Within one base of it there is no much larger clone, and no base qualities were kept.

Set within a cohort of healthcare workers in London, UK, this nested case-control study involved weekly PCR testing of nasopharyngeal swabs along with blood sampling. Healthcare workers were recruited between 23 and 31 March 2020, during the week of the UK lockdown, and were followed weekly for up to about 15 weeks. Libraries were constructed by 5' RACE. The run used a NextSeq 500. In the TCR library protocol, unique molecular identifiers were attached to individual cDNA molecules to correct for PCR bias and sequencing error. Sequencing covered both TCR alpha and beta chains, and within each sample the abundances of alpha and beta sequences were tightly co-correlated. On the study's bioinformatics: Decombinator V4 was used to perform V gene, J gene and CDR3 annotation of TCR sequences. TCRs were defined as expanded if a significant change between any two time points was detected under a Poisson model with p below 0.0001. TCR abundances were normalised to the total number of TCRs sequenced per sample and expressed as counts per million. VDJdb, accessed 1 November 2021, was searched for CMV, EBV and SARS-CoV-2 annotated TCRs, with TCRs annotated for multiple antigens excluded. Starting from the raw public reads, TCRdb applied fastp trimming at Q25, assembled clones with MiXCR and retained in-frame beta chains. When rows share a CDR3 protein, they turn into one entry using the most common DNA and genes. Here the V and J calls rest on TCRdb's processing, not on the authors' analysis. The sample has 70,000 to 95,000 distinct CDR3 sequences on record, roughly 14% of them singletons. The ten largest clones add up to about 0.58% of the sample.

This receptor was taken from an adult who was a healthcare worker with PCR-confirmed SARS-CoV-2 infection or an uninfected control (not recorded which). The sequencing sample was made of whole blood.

Here the CDR3 is given as CASGLSLGPLGGAFF. The sequenced DNA: TGTGCTAGTGGTTTGTCTTTGGGACCTCTGGGGGGAGCTTTCTTT. Recombination joined TRBV12-5 with TRBJ1-1; matching of 5 bases hints at TRBD1 as the D gene. V is reduced by 2 bases and J by 10 bases, leaving a spacing of 20 bases between them. Via the germline V gene, CDR1 is LGHNT and CDR2 FRNRAP. Inclusive of the bounding cysteine and phenylalanine, the CDR3 is 15 residues long. Only the CDR3 part of the read is kept: 45 bases, read in frame from the first base. The CDR3 plus the reference TRBV12-5 and TRBJ1-1 genes for the other parts give the full variable domain: DARVTQTPRHKVTEMGQEVTMRCQPILGHNTVFWYRQTMMQGLELLAYFRNRAPLDDSGMPKDRFSAEMPDATLATLKIQPSEPRDSAVYFCASGLSLGPLGGAFFGQGTRLTVV.